The TCR beta chain described here comes from a study of blood T cell repertoires in COVID-19. As for the study in general: Researchers got acute and convalescent COVID-19 samples from the United States, Italy and Spain. From T cells, B-cell-depleted T cells, or PBMCs came the material, which was cDNA or gDNA.

The method was immunoSEQ multiplex PCR; TCRdb's version includes in-frame clones alone and lacks a portion of them. This table holds about 99,000 clones, roughly nine tenths found once. This CDR3 spans 14 amino acids. Germline-derived CDR1 and CDR2 are SGHRS and YFSETQ. The V gene end was trimmed by 4 bases and the J gene end by 1 base; junction bases not matched to a gene: 3. This chain uses TRBV5-1 with TRBJ2-3, with 7 bases matching TRBD2. The sequence came from a woman of 80 years or more in a cohort sampled during active COVID-19. Input material: peripheral blood. The CDR3 DNA sequence: TGCGCCAGCAGCCGCGGGGGAGGCACAGATACGCAGTATTTT. Its protein product is CASSRGGGTDTQYF.